This TCR beta chain was captured by sequencing in a study of regulatory T cells in long-lasting Graves disease. Study summary: New Graves' disease cases had less than 3 months of antithyroid drugs.

Time point given: newly diagnosed GD, antithyroid drugs for less than 3 months. Scientists built the TCR library using RNA that was extracted from PBMCs. As collected, the peripheral blood samples measured 7 to 9.5 milliliters each and went into EDTA tubes. This clonotype has a handful of counts. Assembly of TCR beta libraries relied on iRepertoire HTBI primers together with Arm-PCR of CDR3 regions. Each CDR3 protein is one row after TCRdb ran MiXCR on the multiplex PCR reads. Of about 540,000 distinct CDR3 sequences detected, about 13% appear once; the ten largest clones hold roughly 10%. The same data also went into a second study, on T cells in Graves' hyperthyroidism and ophthalmopathy. That work states: The HTBI set primed first-round TCR CDR3 RT-PCR.

Here the sequenced sample was peripheral blood mononuclear cells (PBMCs), taken at new diagnosis, from a patient treated with antithyroid drugs. The sequence was collected from a man in his thirties or forties with Graves disease.

The CDR3 nucleotides are TGTGCCAGCAGGCGGGACGGCGGCCTGGGTGGCTACACCTTC. This sequence encodes CASRRDGGLGGYTF. This chain connects TRBV6-4 to TRBJ1-2; tentatively, D is TRBD1 (5 bases). The CDR3 consists of 14 residues. The V gene's germline CDR1 is MRHNA and CDR2 SNTAGT. Trimming cost V 6 bases and J 7 bases, with 18 bases left between them.